This T cell receptor beta chain was identified during a study of post-analysis software for immune sequencing data. Details on this clonotype: No antigen is known for it. Germline and junction disagree at one end, which may indicate a read error.

Findings and caveats of the study: Patients showed TRBV5-6, TRBV5-1 and TRBV20-1 among roughly five TRBV segments more frequent than in controls.

Included in the TCR beta cDNA libraries were unique molecular identifiers. TCRdb recomputed calls from the PCR reads with MiXCR, one row per CDR3 protein. The sample consists of hundreds of thousands of distinct CDR3 sequences, about 27% of them appearing once. The CDR3 length is 15 residues. The germline V gene has CDR1 SGHRS and CDR2 YFSETQ. This clonotype was sampled from a girl aged 10-17 years with multiple sclerosis. The gene calls are TRBV5-1 and TRBJ1-2; no reliable D call. Sequencing was done on a sample of blood. The CDR3 DNA follows: TGCGCCAGCAGCGAGACCGCCGACATCAACTATGGTTACACCTTC. It encodes CASSETADINYGYTF. Full variable domain (missing parts from reference TRBV5-1 and TRBJ1-2): KAGVTQTPRYLIKTRGQQVTLSCSPISGHRSVSWYQQTPGQGLQFLFEYFSETQRNKGNFPGRFSGRQFSNSRSEMNVSTLELGDSALYLCASSETADINYGYTFGSGTRLTVV.